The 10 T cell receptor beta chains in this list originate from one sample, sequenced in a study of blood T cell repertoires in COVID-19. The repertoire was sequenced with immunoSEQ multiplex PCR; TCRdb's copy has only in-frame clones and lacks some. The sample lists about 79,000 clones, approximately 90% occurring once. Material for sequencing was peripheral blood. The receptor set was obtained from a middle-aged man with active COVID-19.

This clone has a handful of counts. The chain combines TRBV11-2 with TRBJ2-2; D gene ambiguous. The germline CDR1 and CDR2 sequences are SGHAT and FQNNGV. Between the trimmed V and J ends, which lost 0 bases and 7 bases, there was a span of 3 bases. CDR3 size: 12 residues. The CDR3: CASSLDLGELFF. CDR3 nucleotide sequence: TGTGCCAGCAGCTTAGATCTCGGGGAGCTGTTTTTT.

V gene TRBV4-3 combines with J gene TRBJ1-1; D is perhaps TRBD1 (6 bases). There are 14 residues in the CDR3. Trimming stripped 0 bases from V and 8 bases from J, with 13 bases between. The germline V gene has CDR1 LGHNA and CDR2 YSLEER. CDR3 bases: TGCGCCAGCAGCCAAGATTGGGGTACAGGGGAAGCTTTCTTT. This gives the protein CASSQDWGTGEAFF.

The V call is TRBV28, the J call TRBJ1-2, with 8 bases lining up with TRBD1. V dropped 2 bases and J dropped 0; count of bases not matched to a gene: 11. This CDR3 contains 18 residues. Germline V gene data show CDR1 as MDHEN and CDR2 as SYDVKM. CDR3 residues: CASSLGQWDRRANYGYTF. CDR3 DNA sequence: TGTGCCAGCAGTTTAGGCCAATGGGACAGGCGGGCTAACTATGGCTACACCTTC.

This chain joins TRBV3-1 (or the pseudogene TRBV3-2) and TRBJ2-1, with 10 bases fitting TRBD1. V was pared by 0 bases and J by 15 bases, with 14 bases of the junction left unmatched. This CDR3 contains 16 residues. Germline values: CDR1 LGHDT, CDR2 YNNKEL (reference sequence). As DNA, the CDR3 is TGTGCCAGCAGCCAAGATGCCGGGACAGGGGTTCCGACGGGGTTCTTC. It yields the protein CASSQDAGTGVPTGFF.

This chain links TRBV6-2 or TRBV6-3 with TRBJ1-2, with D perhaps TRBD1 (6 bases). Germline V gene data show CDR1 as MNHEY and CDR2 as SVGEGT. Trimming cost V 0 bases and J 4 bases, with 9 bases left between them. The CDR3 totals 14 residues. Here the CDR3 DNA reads TGTGCCAGCAGTTACTCGATCAGGGGCTATGGCTACACCTTC. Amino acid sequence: CASSYSIRGYGYTF.

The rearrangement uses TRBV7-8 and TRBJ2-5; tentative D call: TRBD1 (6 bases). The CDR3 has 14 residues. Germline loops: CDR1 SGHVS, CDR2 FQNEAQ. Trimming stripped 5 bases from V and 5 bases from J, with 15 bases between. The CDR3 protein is CASSQSGARETQYF. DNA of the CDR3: TGTGCCAGCAGCCAGTCAGGGGCGAGGGAGACCCAGTACTTC.

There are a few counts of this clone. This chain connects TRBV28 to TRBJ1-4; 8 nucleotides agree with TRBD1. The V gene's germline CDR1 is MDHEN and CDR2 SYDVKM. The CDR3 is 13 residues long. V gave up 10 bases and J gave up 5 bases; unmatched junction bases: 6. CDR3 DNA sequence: TGTGCCATCCAGGGGGCCCAGAATGAAAAACTGTTTTTT. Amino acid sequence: CAIQGAQNEKLFF.

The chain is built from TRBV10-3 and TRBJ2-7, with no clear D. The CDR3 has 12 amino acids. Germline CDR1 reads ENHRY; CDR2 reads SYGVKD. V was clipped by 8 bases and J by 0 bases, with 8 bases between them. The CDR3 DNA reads TGTGCCATCGCACACAACTCCTACGAGCAGTACTTC. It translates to CAIAHNSYEQYF.

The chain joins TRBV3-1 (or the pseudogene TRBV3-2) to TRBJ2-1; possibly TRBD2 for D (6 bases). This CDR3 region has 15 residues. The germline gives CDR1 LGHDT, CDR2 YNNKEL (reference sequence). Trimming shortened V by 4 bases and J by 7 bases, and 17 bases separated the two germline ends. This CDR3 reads CASSPAKGLLNEQFF. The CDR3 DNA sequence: TGTGCCAGCAGCCCCGCCAAGGGACTTTTGAATGAGCAGTTCTTC.

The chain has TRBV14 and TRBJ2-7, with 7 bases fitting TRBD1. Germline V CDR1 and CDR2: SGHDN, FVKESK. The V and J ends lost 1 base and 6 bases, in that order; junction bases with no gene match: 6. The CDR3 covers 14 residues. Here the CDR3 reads CASSQVTGTAEQYF. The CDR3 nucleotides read TGTGCCAGCAGCCAAGTGACAGGGACCGCCGAGCAGTACTTC.